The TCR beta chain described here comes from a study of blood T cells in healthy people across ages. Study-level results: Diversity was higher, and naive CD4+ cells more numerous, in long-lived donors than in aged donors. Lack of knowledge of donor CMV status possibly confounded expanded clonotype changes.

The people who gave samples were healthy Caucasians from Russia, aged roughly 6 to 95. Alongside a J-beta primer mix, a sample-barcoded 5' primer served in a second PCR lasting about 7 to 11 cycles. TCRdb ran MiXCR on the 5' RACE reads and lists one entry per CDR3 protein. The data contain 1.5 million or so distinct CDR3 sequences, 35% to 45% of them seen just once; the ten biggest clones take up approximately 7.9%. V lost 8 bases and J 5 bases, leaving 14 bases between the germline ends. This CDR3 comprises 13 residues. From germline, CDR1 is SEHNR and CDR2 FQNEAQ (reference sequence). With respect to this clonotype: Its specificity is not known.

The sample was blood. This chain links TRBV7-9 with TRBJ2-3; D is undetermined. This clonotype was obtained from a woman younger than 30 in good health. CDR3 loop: CASGSGRGDTQYF. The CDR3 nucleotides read TGTGCCAGCGGATCGGGCCGTGGAGATACGCAGTATTTT.